The source of this TCR beta chain is a study of beta chain features in type 1 diabetes. At the level of the study: In age, gender and cell yields, patients were similar to healthy donors.

CDR3 length: 13 amino acids. Germline assignment: CDR1 MNHNY and CDR2 SVGAGI (reference sequence). V was pared by 2 bases and J by 1 base, with 6 bases between. Details on this clone: Its antigen is unidentified.

The study's findings and limits: Since sequencing was performed on cDNA, cells with high TCR expression could be over-represented.

Sequenced material consisted of expressed TCRB transcripts (all of the isolated RNA was reverse transcribed). Profiling relied on immunoSEQ multiplex PCR, and the TCRdb table lists in-frame clones only, not all of them. The sample lists 680,000 or so clones, about 14% seen once, with about 0.097% in the top ten. A CD45RO/CCR7/CD25/CD127/CD95/CD27 panel sorted naive, central memory, regulatory and stem cell-like memory CD4+ cells. All of the sorted populations showed purity greater than 95%. The source material was naive CD4+ T cells from blood. The chain carries TRBV6-6 and TRBJ2-7; unclear D gene. The source is a young man in good health. The CDR3 spells CASSYTLSYEQYF. The CDR3 DNA is TGTGCCAGCAGTTACACCCTATCCTACGAGCAGTACTTC.